The entry below gives a single TCR beta chain sequence along with its context. Its target is unknown. V shed 4 bases, J shed 6 bases, and the junction held 9 bases outside the gene matches. CDR3 length equals 15 residues. CDR1 is SEHNR, CDR2 FQNEAQ, per germline (reference sequence). This entry is derived from a study of radiotherapy plus CTLA-4 blockade in lung cancer. Study-wide background: Objective responses were documented in roughly 20% of patients, with disease control in 31%.

Assay used: immunoSEQ multiplex PCR; TCRdb lists only in-frame clones, some missing. Of fewer than 90,000 clones detected, roughly 87% appear once; the ten largest clones hold around 0.76%. Study findings and constraints: Following radiotherapy plus ipilimumab, tumor-derived TCR clones expanded in the blood.

The receptor's source is a human donor with non-small cell lung cancer who had stable disease on radiotherapy plus ipilimumab. The gene calls are TRBV7-9 and TRBJ1-5, with 7 bases identical to TRBD1. The input for sequencing was peripheral blood, taken from a patient treated with radiotherapy plus ipilimumab. The DNA for the CDR3 is TGTGCCAGCAGCTCCCAGGGGGTCGGTAGTCAGCCCCAGCATTTT. As protein: CASSSQGVGSQPQHF.